The text below deals with one T cell receptor (beta chain). Its antigen remains unknown. The data derive from a study of shared clonotypes between healthy human individuals. Study-level information: Those who served as donors were a couple of women and three men between the ages of 18 and 49. CD4 naive and memory got three plates each, CD8 naive two, CD8 memory one.

V was shortened by 2 bases and J by 8 bases, with 7 bases between the two germline ends. Looked up from germline, CDR1 is MDHEN and CDR2 is SYDVKM. This CDR3 is 12 amino acids long. TCRdb's table, derived via immunoSEQ multiplex PCR, lists solely in-frame clones and lacks some. The data contain 2 million to 3 million clones, 80% to 95% of them seen just once; the ten biggest clones take up 0.35% to 0.45%. Overall study findings and caveats: Naive CD4 clonotypes overlapped across a handful of donors at about 5%. Sequencing depth was predicted to influence how clonotypes are shared among donors.

This chain joins TRBV28 and TRBJ2-1; D call uncertain. The sequenced material came from naive CD4+ T cells from PBMCs. Indicated subset: CD45RA+ positively selected. The source of this sequence is a man aged 18 to 35 in good health. Some clones in this sample may be carry-over from other donors' samples. The CDR3 sequence: CASSLALDEQFF. In DNA, the CDR3 is TGTGCCAGCAGTTTAGCCTTGGATGAGCAGTTCTTC.